These T cell receptor beta chains were read from a single sample in a study of cytotoxic CD8 clonotypes in ibrutinib-treated CLL. Assay used: immunoSEQ multiplex PCR; TCRdb lists only in-frame clones, some missing. The sample consists of roughly 97,000 clones, approximately 78% of them appearing once. The material was PBMCs, obtained after 12 months of ibrutinib treatment. Every receptor here comes from a human donor with chronic lymphocytic leukemia. CDR3s include the opening cysteine and the closing phenylalanine or tryptophan. A D gene is named only where the DNA matches it firmly. Rows give clone size only sometimes, using once, few, many, or a class for an expanded clone.

v_gene	d_gene	len	j_gene	abundance	CDR3aa	CDR3nt
TRBV2	-	12	TRBJ2-5	-	CASTFTVGTQYF	TGTGCCAGCACCTTCACGGTGGGGACCCAGTACTTC
TRBV27	-	14	TRBJ2-1	-	CASKEGGDYNEQFF	TGTGCCAGCAAAGAGGGGGGCGATTACAATGAGCAGTTCTTC
TRBV5-1	-	14	TRBJ2-7	-	CASSLATVSYEQYF	TGCGCCAGCAGCTTGGCCACAGTCTCCTACGAGCAGTACTTC
TRBV7-2	-	13	TRBJ1-4	-	CASSLEPNEKLFF	TGTGCCAGCAGCTTAGAGCCTAATGAAAAACTGTTTTTT
TRBV6-5	-	13	TRBJ1-2	-	CASSQQGIGGYTF	TGTGCCAGCAGTCAACAGGGAATCGGCGGCTACACCTTC
TRBV18	-	12	TRBJ2-1	once	CASSPGGYEQFF	TGTGCCAGCTCACCAGGGGGTTATGAGCAGTTCTTC
TRBV6-7	TRBD2	21	TRBJ2-2	few	CASSWDPGTSELAGSPGELFF	TGTGCCAGCAGTTGGGATCCCGGAACCAGTGAACTAGCGGGTTCCCCCGGGGAGCTGTTTTTT
TRBV2	-	11	TRBJ2-7	few	CASTPGYEQYF	TGTGCCAGCACGCCGGGATACGAGCAGTACTTC
TRBV5-4	TRBD1	15	TRBJ1-1	-	CASSADRGRSTEAFF	TGTGCCAGCAGTGCGGACAGGGGGCGATCGACTGAAGCTTTCTTT
TRBV5-1	-	15	TRBJ1-1	-	CASSSPPAGNTEAFF	TGCGCCAGCAGCAGCCCCCCCGCAGGGAACACTGAAGCTTTCTTT
TRBV10-3	-	14	TRBJ2-1	few	CAISESQGTSEQFF	TGTGCCATCAGTGAGTCTCAGGGGACGAGTGAGCAGTTCTTC
TRBV29-1	TRBD2	14	TRBJ2-5	-	CSVRLTSHLETQYF	TGCAGCGTCAGACTGACTAGCCACCTGGAGACCCAGTACTTC
TRBV7-9	-	14	TRBJ2-3	few	CASSLSGRTDTQYF	TGTGCCAGCAGCTTATCTGGACGCACAGATACGCAGTATTTT
TRBV7-9	TRBD2	16	TRBJ2-1	-	CASSKFSGAVYNEQFF	TGTGCCAGCAGCAAGTTCAGCGGGGCGGTCTACAATGAGCAGTTCTTC
TRBV7-9	TRBD1	16	TRBJ2-7	-	CASSSPGGTPTHEQYF	TGTGCCAGCAGCTCCCCAGGGGGAACCCCAACCCACGAGCAGTACTTC
TRBV6-6	-	13	TRBJ1-5	-	CASSGTSNQPQHF	TGTGCCAGCAGCGGGACGTCTAATCAGCCCCAGCATTTT
TRBV18	-	17	TRBJ1-2	-	CASSPLKTGGYDYGYTF	TGTGCCAGCTCACCACTCAAGACAGGTGGCTATGACTATGGCTACACCTTC
TRBV18	TRBD1	13	TRBJ1-1	-	CASSSTGGTEAFF	TGTGCCAGCTCATCCACAGGGGGCACTGAAGCTTTCTTT
TRBV18	-	15	TRBJ2-1	once	CASSPGVTAPREQFF	TGTGCCAGCTCACCAGGGGTGACAGCCCCGCGTGAGCAGTTCTTC
TRBV5-8	TRBD1	16	TRBJ1-1	few	CASSLPRTGGASVAFF	TGTGCCAGCAGCCTCCCACGGACAGGGGGGGCGTCTGTAGCTTTCTTT
TRBV29-1	-	12	TRBJ2-7	-	CSVATGSYEQYF	TGCAGCGTTGCTACAGGATCCTACGAGCAGTACTTC
TRBV7-9	-	13	TRBJ1-1	once	CASGLESNTEAFF	TGTGCCAGCGGGCTGGAATCGAACACTGAAGCTTTCTTT
TRBV7-9	-	15	TRBJ2-3	-	CASSSRLESTDTQYF	TGTGCCAGCAGCTCCAGACTAGAAAGCACAGATACGCAGTATTTT
TRBV20-1	-	11	TRBJ1-2	-	CSADSTGGYTF	TGCAGTGCCGATTCGACAGGAGGCTACACCTTC
TRBV6-6	-	12	TRBJ1-2	-	CASRAGNYGYTF	TGTGCCAGCAGGGCAGGGAACTATGGCTACACCTTC
TRBV29-1	-	14	TRBJ2-7	-	CRRKYGGRFYEQYF	TGCCGAAGGAAGTACGGGGGGCGTTTCTACGAGCAGTACTTC
TRBV5-1	-	14	TRBJ2-7	few	CASSRERSSYEQYF	TGCGCCAGCAGCCGTGAGAGAAGCTCCTACGAGCAGTACTTC
TRBV7-2	-	14	TRBJ1-6	-	CASSLEGGRSPLHF	TGTGCCAGCAGCTTAGAAGGGGGGAGGTCACCCCTCCACTTT
TRBV9	-	13	TRBJ2-5	-	CASSAGQQETQYF	TGTGCCAGCAGCGCTGGACAGCAAGAGACCCAGTACTTC
TRBV28	-	12	TRBJ1-2	few	CASSLSGKGYTF	TGTGCCAGCAGTTTGTCGGGAAAGGGCTACACCTTC
TRBV7-9	-	12	TRBJ2-2	-	CASSPNTGELFF	TGTGCCAGCAGCCCTAACACCGGGGAGCTGTTTTTT
TRBV10-1	-	15	TRBJ2-3	-	CASTSDWNFTDTQYF	TGCGCCAGCACCTCGGACTGGAATTTCACAGATACGCAGTATTTT
TRBV7-9	TRBD1	18	TRBJ1-2	once	CASSNHRGPLGGNYGYTF	TGTGCCAGCAGCAACCACAGGGGCCCGTTGGGGGGTAACTATGGCTACACCTTC
TRBV13	-	14	TRBJ2-5	-	CASSERQVMETQYF	TGTGCCAGCAGCGAAAGACAGGTAATGGAGACCCAGTACTTC
TRBV7-9	-	16	TRBJ2-3	-	CASSLAGPASTDTQYF	TGTGCCAGCAGCTTAGCCGGCCCGGCGAGCACAGATACGCAGTATTTT
TRBV2	TRBD2	14	TRBJ2-1	few	CASVGTSTYNEQFF	TGTGCCAGCGTGGGGACTAGTACCTACAATGAGCAGTTCTTC
TRBV28	TRBD2	14	TRBJ2-3	-	CASRGTSGTDTQYF	TGTGCCAGCAGGGGGACTAGCGGCACAGATACGCAGTATTTT
TRBV6-1	-	14	TRBJ1-1	-	CASSELRESTEAFF	TGTGCCAGCAGTGAGTTGAGGGAGTCTACTGAAGCTTTCTTT